The clone carrying this T cell receptor beta chain was picked up a small number of times. Treatment of the sample: oral pan-JAK inhibitor, 5-10 mg twice daily. This sample is part of a study of CD8+ T cells in alopecia areata. Looking at the study overall: Tofacitinib ran for 6 to 18 months before 6 months off drug.

Extraction and reverse transcription of RNA yielded cDNA as the sequencing template. Clones were read by immunoSEQ multiplex PCR, and TCRdb kept only the in-frame ones, dropping some. The repertoire holds around 86,000 clones, with about 71% as singletons. The sequencing here drew on CD8+ T cells sorted from blood, taken around week 42, from a patient treated with tofacitinib. The receptor was derived from a human donor with alopecia areata.

The CDR3 loop reads CAWSTGTGTEAFF. CDR3 sequence (DNA): TGTGCCTGGAGTACAGGGACGGGGACTGAAGCTTTCTTT. The chain uses TRBV30 and TRBJ1-1; D may be TRBD1 (6 bases). Germline loops: CDR1 GTSNPN, CDR2 SVGIG (reference sequence). The ends were cut back, 2 bases at V and 5 bases at J, with 12 bases in the middle. CDR3 length: 13 residues. The variable domain in full, completed from reference TRBV30 and TRBJ1-1, reads SQTIHQWPATLVQPVGSPLSLECTVEGTSNPNLYWYRQAAGRGLQLLFYSVGIGQISSEVPQNLSASRPQDRQFILSSKKLLLSDSGFYLCAWSTGTGTEAFFGQGTRLTVV.